This is a list of T cell receptor beta chains from one sample in a study of beta chain features in type 1 diabetes. Only in-frame clones appear in the TCRdb table, and some are missing; sequencing was by immunoSEQ multiplex PCR. The sample records a few hundred thousand clones, about 30% being singletons. Sequenced: naive CD4+ T cells from blood. These receptors came from a man between 18 and 35 years old in good health. The CDR3 runs from the conserved cysteine through the conserved F or W. Fields, in order: CDR3 protein, CDR3 DNA, V gene, clone size, J gene, D gene. D genes are given only for firm matches. Clone sizes are given selectively: once, few, many, or a class where the clone is expanded.

CSVERDRVSDTQYF,TGCAGCGTGGAGAGGGACAGGGTGTCAGATACGCAGTATTTT,TRBV29-1,.,TRBJ2-3,TRBD1
CASSLAASGSAKQYF,TGTGCCAGCAGCTTAGCAGCGAGCGGGAGTGCTAAGCAGTACTTC,TRBV7-9,few,TRBJ2-7,TRBD2
CASSLLAGDNEQFF,TGCGCCAGCAGCCTCCTAGCGGGGGACAATGAGCAGTTCTTC,TRBV4-3,few,TRBJ2-1,TRBD2
CASSLPGVADTQYF,TGTGCCAGCAGCTTGCCGGGAGTTGCAGATACGCAGTATTTT,TRBV5-4,.,TRBJ2-3,.
CASSLAGTAHNEQFF,TGTGCCAGCAGCTTAGCTGGGACTGCACACAATGAGCAGTTCTTC,TRBV11-2,few,TRBJ2-1,.
CASSFQGTLSYEQYF,TGTGCCAGCAGTTTCCAGGGTACTCTATCCTACGAGCAGTACTTC,TRBV11-2,few,TRBJ2-7,.
CASSRDSSSYEQYF,TGTGCCAGCAGTCGGGACAGCAGCTCCTACGAGCAGTACTTC,TRBV6-5,.,TRBJ2-7,TRBD1
CASSPRTGLSDTQYF,TGTGCCAGCAGTCCCCGGACAGGTCTTTCAGATACGCAGTATTTT,TRBV25-1,.,TRBJ2-3,TRBD1
CASSQETRAANEQYF,TGCGCCAGCAGCCAAGAGACTAGAGCTGCGAACGAGCAGTACTTC,TRBV4-3,.,TRBJ2-7,.
CAWSGQGSTNQPQHF,TGTGCCTGGAGTGGACAGGGGTCCACCAATCAGCCCCAGCATTTT,TRBV30,few,TRBJ1-5,TRBD1
CASSHLAGGRMNEQFF,TGTGCCAGCAGTCACTTGGCGGGAGGGCGGATGAATGAGCAGTTCTTC,TRBV28,.,TRBJ2-1,TRBD2
CSVLPLTGSETQYF,TGCAGCGTTCTCCCGTTGACAGGGTCGGAGACCCAGTACTTC,TRBV29-1,.,TRBJ2-5,TRBD1
CASSSLGLAKWYEQYF,TGTGCCAGCAGCTCCTTAGGACTAGCGAAATGGTACGAGCAGTACTTC,TRBV7-8,.,TRBJ2-7,TRBD2
CASSEPWTSGIAKNIQYF,TGCGCCAGCAGCGAGCCCTGGACTAGCGGGATAGCCAAAAACATTCAGTACTTC,TRBV4-1,few,TRBJ2-4,TRBD2
CASSVRGSTDTQYF,TGTGCCAGCAGCGTAAGGGGAAGCACAGATACGCAGTATTTT,TRBV9,.,TRBJ2-3,.
CASSEIGRGTTDTQYF,TGTGCCAGCAGTGAAATCGGCAGGGGAACCACAGATACGCAGTATTTT,TRBV2,.,TRBJ2-3,.
CASSQGNRTYYNEQFF,TGCGCCAGCAGCCAAGGGAATCGGACTTACTACAATGAGCAGTTCTTC,TRBV4-1,few,TRBJ2-1,.
CASRLAGSSYNEQFF,TGTGCCAGCAGACTAGCGGGCAGCTCCTACAATGAGCAGTTCTTC,TRBV7-3,.,TRBJ2-1,TRBD2
CASSAAESGYTF,TGTGCCAGCAGCGCGGCCGAGTCTGGCTACACCTTC,TRBV7-3,few,TRBJ1-2,.
CASSPGAGETQYF,TGTGCCAGCTCACCAGGGGCCGGGGAGACCCAGTACTTC,TRBV18,.,TRBJ2-5,.
CASSVGQADSWEQYF,TGTGCCAGCAGCGTAGGCCAGGCAGACTCCTGGGAGCAGTACTTC,TRBV9,few,TRBJ2-7,.
CASSQRINRAPGANVLTF,TGCGCCAGCAGCCAACGAATTAACAGGGCGCCTGGGGCCAACGTCCTGACTTTC,TRBV4-1,.,TRBJ2-6,.
CASSPQAGPLEETQYF,TGCGCCAGCAGTCCGCAAGCGGGTCCATTGGAAGAGACCCAGTACTTC,TRBV5-1,.,TRBJ2-5,.
CASSYSGRTGELFF,TGTGCCAGCAGTTACTCGGGGAGGACCGGGGAGCTGTTTTTT,TRBV6-6,.,TRBJ2-2,.
CAWSEWGTDTQYF,TGTGCCTGGAGTGAATGGGGGACAGATACGCAGTATTTT,TRBV30,.,TRBJ2-3,.
CASSQGGSRTDTQYF,TGCGCCAGCAGCCAAGGCGGGAGCAGAACAGATACGCAGTATTTT,TRBV4-3,.,TRBJ2-3,TRBD2
CASSPGLAGEETQYF,TGCGCCAGCAGCCCGGGACTAGCGGGAGAAGAGACCCAGTACTTC,TRBV5-1,.,TRBJ2-5,TRBD2
CAWRVASGRRNEQFF,TGTGCCTGGAGGGTGGCTAGCGGGAGGAGAAATGAGCAGTTCTTC,TRBV30,.,TRBJ2-1,TRBD2
CAWSLQDYHEQYF,TGTGCCTGGAGTTTACAGGACTACCACGAGCAGTACTTC,TRBV30,.,TRBJ2-7,.
CASRSGREGDTQYF,TGTGCCAGCAGGAGCGGGAGGGAGGGAGATACGCAGTATTTT,TRBV7-2,.,TRBJ2-3,TRBD2
CAWNVVGTPDLAKNIQYF,TGTGCCTGGAACGTAGTTGGGACACCCGATCTAGCCAAAAACATTCAGTACTTC,TRBV30,few,TRBJ2-4,.
CASSLEGVRLVGGYTF,TGTGCCAGCAGCTTAGAGGGAGTACGGCTGGTTGGTGGCTACACCTTC,TRBV7-9,few,TRBJ1-2,.
CASSVVGGSYEQYF,TGTGCCAGCAGCGTAGTCGGCGGGAGCTACGAGCAGTACTTC,TRBV9,few,TRBJ2-7,TRBD2
CSVGPGTKSYEQYF,TGCAGCGTTGGCCCAGGGACAAAATCCTACGAGCAGTACTTC,TRBV29-1,few,TRBJ2-7,.
CSVHKADDTQYF,TGCAGCGTCCATAAGGCCGATGATACGCAGTATTTT,TRBV29-1,.,TRBJ2-3,.
CASSLLTSGSQTQYF,TGTGCCAGCAGCCTTCTGACTAGCGGGAGTCAGACCCAGTACTTC,TRBV6-5,few,TRBJ2-5,TRBD2
CASSEPGTQYF,TGTGCCAGCAGCGAGCCAGGGACCCAGTACTTC,TRBV7-8,.,TRBJ2-5,.
CASSLGAGETQYF,TGCGCCAGCAGCTTGGGGGCCGGGGAGACCCAGTACTTC,TRBV5-1,few,TRBJ2-5,.
CASTPETAGANVLTF,TGTGCCAGTACCCCAGAGACAGCTGGGGCCAACGTCCTGACTTTC,TRBV2,.,TRBJ2-6,.
CASSPDGRANEKLFF,TGTGCCAGCAGCCCAGACGGCAGGGCTAATGAAAAACTGTTTTTT,TRBV7-9,.,TRBJ1-4,.
CASSVPGTGATGELFF,TGTGCCAGCAGCGTACCCGGGACAGGGGCCACCGGGGAGCTGTTTTTT,TRBV7-9,few,TRBJ2-2,TRBD1
CASSDSGSSYNEQFF,TGTGCCAGCAGTGATAGCGGGAGTTCCTACAATGAGCAGTTCTTC,TRBV6-6,few,TRBJ2-1,TRBD2
CASSYSTDRGDEQFF,TGTGCCAGCAGTTACTCGACTGACAGAGGCGATGAGCAGTTCTTC,TRBV6-6,.,TRBJ2-1,.
CASSLGRGRSEQYF,TGCGCCAGCAGCTTGGGCAGAGGCCGCAGCGAGCAGTACTTC,TRBV5-1,few,TRBJ2-7,.
CSVASGQGNYEQYF,TGCAGCGTTGCCTCGGGACAGGGGAACTACGAGCAGTACTTC,TRBV29-1,.,TRBJ2-7,TRBD1
CASRIYEQYF,TGTGCCAGCAGGATCTACGAGCAGTACTTC,TRBV2,.,TRBJ2-7,.
CASSEVKADSNQPQHF,TGTGCCAGCAGTGAAGTAAAGGCGGATAGCAATCAGCCCCAGCATTTT,TRBV2,few,TRBJ1-5,.
CASSKERSRETQYF,TGTGCCAGCAGTAAAGAGCGATCTCGGGAGACCCAGTACTTC,TRBV2,.,TRBJ2-5,.
CSAKGNQPQHF,TGCAGTGCTAAGGGCAATCAGCCCCAGCATTTT,TRBV20-1,few,TRBJ1-5,.
CSVRDRESYNEQFF,TGCAGCGTCCGGGACAGGGAGTCCTACAATGAGCAGTTCTTC,TRBV29-1,.,TRBJ2-1,TRBD1
CASSPRTGNYEQYF,TGTGCCAGCAGCCCGAGAACCGGGAACTACGAGCAGTACTTC,TRBV7-2,.,TRBJ2-7,.
CAWSDGAGGFWSYEQYF,TGTGCCTGGAGTGATGGAGCGGGAGGATTTTGGTCCTACGAGCAGTACTTC,TRBV30,few,TRBJ2-7,TRBD2
CASSGLAALAKNIQYF,TGTGCCAGCAGTGGACTAGCGGCACTAGCCAAAAACATTCAGTACTTC,TRBV6-6,.,TRBJ2-4,TRBD2
CASSEGRMNTEAFF,TGCGCCAGCAGCGAAGGACGGATGAACACTGAAGCTTTCTTT,TRBV5-1,few,TRBJ1-1,.
CASSEVGSSYNEQFF,TGTGCCAGCAGTGAAGTGGGGAGCTCCTACAATGAGCAGTTCTTC,TRBV25-1,few,TRBJ2-1,.
CASSPPGLASWDTQYF,TGTGCCAGCAGTCCTCCGGGACTAGCGTCTTGGGATACGCAGTATTTT,TRBV5-6,.,TRBJ2-3,TRBD2
CASGRGTSGFTDTQYF,TGTGCTAGTGGTCGAGGGACTAGCGGATTCACAGATACGCAGTATTTT,TRBV12-5,.,TRBJ2-3,TRBD2
CASREAGGPTQYF,TGTGCCAGCAGGGAAGCGGGAGGACCTACGCAGTATTTT,TRBV28,.,TRBJ2-3,TRBD2
CAWSRRLVGEETQYF,TGTGCCTGGAGCCGACGGTTGGTGGGCGAGGAGACCCAGTACTTC,TRBV30,.,TRBJ2-5,.